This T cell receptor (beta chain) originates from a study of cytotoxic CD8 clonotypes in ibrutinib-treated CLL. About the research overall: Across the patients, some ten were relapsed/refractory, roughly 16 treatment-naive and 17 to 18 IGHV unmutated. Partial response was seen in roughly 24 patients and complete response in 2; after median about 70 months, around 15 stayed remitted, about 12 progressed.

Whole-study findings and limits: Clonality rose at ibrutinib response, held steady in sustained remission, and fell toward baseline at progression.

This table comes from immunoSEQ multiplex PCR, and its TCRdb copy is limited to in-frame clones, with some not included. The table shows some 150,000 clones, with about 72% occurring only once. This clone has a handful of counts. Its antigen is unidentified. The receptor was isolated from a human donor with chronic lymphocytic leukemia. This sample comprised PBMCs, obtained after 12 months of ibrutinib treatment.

The CDR3 protein is CASSPRDSGGYTF. In nucleotides, the CDR3 is TGCGCCAGCAGCCCCCGGGACAGTGGAGGCTACACCTTC. V and J are TRBV4-3 and TRBJ1-2; 7 bases align to TRBD1. V dropped 4 bases and J dropped 8; count of bases not matched to a gene: 7. The length of the CDR3 is 13 residues. Germline V gene lookup returns CDR1 LGHNA and CDR2 YSLEER.